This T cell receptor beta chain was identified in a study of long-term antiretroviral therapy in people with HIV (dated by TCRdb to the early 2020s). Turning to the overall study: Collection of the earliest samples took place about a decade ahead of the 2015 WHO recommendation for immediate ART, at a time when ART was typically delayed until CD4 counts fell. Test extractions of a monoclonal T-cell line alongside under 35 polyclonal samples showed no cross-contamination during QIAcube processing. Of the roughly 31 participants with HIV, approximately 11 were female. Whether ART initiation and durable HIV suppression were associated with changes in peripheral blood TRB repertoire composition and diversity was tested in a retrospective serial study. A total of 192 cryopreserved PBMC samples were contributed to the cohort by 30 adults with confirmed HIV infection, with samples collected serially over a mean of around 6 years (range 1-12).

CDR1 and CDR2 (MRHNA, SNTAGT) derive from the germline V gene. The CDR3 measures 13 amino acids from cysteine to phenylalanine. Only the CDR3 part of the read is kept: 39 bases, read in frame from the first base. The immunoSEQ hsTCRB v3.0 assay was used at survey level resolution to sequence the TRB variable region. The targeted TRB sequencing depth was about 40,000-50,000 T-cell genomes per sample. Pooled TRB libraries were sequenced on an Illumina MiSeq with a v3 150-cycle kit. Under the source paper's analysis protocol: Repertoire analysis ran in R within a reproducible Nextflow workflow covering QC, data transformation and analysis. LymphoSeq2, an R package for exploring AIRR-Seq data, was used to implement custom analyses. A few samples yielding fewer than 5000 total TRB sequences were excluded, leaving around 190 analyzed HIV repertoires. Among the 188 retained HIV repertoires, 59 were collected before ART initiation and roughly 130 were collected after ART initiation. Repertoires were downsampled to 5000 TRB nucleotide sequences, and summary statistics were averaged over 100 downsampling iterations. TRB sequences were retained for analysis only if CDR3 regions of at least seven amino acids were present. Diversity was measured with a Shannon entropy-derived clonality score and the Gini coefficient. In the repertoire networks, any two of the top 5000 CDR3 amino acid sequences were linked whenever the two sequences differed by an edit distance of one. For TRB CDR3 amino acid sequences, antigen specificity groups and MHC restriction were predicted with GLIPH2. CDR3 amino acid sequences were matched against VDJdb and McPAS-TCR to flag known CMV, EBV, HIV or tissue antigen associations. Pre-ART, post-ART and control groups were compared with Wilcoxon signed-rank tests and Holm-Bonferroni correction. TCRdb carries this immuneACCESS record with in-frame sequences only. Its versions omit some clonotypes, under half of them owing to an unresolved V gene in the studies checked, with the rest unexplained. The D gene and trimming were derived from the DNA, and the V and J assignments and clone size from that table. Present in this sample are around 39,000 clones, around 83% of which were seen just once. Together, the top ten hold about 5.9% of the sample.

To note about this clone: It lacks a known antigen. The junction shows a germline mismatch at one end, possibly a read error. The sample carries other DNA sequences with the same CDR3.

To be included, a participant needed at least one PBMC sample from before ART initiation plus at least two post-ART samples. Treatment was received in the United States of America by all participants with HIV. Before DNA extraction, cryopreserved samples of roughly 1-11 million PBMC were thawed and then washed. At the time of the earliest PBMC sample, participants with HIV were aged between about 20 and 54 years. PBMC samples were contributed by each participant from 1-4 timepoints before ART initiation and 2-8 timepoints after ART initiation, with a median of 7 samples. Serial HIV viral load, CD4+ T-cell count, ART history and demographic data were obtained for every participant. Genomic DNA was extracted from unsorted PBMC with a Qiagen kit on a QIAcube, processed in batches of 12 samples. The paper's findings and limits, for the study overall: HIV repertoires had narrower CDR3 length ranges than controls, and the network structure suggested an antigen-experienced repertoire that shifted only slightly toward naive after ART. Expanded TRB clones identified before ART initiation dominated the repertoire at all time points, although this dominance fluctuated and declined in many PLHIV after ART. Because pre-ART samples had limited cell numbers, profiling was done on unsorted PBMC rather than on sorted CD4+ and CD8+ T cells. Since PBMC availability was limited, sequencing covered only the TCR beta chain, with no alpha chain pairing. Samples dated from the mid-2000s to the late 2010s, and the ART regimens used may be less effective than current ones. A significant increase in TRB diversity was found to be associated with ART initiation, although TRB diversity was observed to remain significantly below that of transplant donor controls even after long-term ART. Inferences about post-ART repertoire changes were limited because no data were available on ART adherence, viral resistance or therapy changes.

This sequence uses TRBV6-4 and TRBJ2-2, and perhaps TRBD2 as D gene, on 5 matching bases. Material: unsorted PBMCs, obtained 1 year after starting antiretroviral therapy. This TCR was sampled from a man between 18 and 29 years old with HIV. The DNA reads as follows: TGTGCCAGCAGTGACTCTAGTCACGGGGAGCTATTTTTT. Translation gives CASSDSSHGELFF.